Given below is one T cell receptor (beta chain) in context. Reverse transcription of approximately 520 ng total RNA with a constant-region primer produced TCR beta cDNA. Researchers made the TCR beta libraries by running three nested multiplex PCR rounds with slightly modified ARM-PCR. Forward primers for TRBV1-TRBV30 and a C-beta reverse primer served the first two PCR rounds, at 10 cycles each. In TCRdb, the multiplex PCR reads were re-called with MiXCR into one record per CDR3 protein. This sample has roughly 190,000 distinct CDR3 sequences, with just under 85% found just once. Each 20-30 mg portion of unsorted bulk tissue served as the source for co-extraction of RNA and DNA. Looked up from germline, CDR1 is MNHEY and CDR2 is SVGAGI. V gave up 9 bases and J gave up 4 bases; unmatched junction bases: 11. CDR3 length equals 15 residues. The entry originates in a study of tumor-infiltrating lymphocytes in primary liver carcinoma.

V gene TRBV6-5 combines with J gene TRBJ2-1, with 8 bases aligning to TRBD2. Sequenced input: tumor tissue from primary liver carcinoma. The sequence came from a middle-aged man with primary liver carcinoma and hepatitis B virus infection. DNA for the CDR3: TGTGCCAGTACCCGAACGGGAGGGGCATACAATGAGCAGTTCTTC. As protein: CASTRTGGAYNEQFF.